This T cell receptor beta chain was captured in a study of T-cell reconstitution after alpha-beta-depleted transplantation in children. Per germline, CDR1 LNHNV and CDR2 YYDKDF (reference sequence). This CDR3 is built from 15 residues. V shed 7 bases, J shed 5 bases, and the junction held 13 bases outside the gene matches. The sample holds a few counts of this clonotype. Its antigen is unknown. The study, taken as a whole, reports: Most T-cell counts and diversity one year after the transplant came from T cells that were newly produced.

Unique molecular identifiers featured in how the TCRbeta library was prepared. Using its own MiXCR run on the PCR reads, TCRdb lists one record per CDR3 protein. The sample contains 700,000 to 950,000 distinct CDR3 sequences, 16% of which appear only once. The sequences come from PBMCs, mostly from graft donor cells, collected 360 days after TCRalphabeta/CD19-depleted stem cell transplant. The origin of this receptor is a male patient younger than 18 who had a stem cell transplant for acute lymphoblastic leukemia, so the T cells may come from the graft donor. This chain links TRBV15 with TRBJ2-5, with TRBD2 identical over 7 bases. The CDR3 here is CATNPREGAGETQYF. The CDR3 DNA sequence: TGTGCCACCAACCCCAGGGAGGGAGCCGGTGAGACCCAGTACTTC.